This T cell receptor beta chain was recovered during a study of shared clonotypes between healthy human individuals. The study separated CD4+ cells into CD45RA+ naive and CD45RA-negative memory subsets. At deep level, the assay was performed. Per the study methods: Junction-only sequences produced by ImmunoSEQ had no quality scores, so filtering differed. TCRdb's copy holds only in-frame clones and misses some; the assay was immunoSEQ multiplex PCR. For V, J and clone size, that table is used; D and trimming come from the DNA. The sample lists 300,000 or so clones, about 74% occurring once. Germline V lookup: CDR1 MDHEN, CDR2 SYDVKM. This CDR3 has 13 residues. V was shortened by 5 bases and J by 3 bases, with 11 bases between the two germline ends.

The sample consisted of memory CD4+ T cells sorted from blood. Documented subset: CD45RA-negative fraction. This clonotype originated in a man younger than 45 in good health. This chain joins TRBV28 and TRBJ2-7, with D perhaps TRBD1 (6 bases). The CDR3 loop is CASSTGTVYEQYF. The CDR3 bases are TGTGCCAGCAGTACAGGGACCGTCTACGAGCAGTACTTC. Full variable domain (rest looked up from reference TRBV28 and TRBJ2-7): DVKVTQSSRYLVKRTGEKVFLECVQDMDHENMFWYRQDPGLGLRLIYFSYDVKMKEKGDIPEGYSVSREKKERFSLILESASTNQTSMYLCASSTGTVYEQYFGPGTRLTVT.